These T cell receptor beta chains were read from a single sample in a study of blood T cell repertoires in COVID-19. Produced via immunoSEQ multiplex PCR; TCRdb's table is partial and in-frame only. The sample has 400,000 to 500,000 clones, roughly 90% seen once. Sequencing was done on a sample of PBMCs or T cells enriched from blood (not recorded which). These receptors came from a woman aged 40 to 50 who had recovered from COVID-19. CDR3s leave out the opening cysteine and the closing phenylalanine or tryptophan. A D gene is named only where the DNA matches it firmly.

length	V	D	J	CDR3
13	TRBV24-1	.	TRBJ2-1	ATSDRTGGIDEQF
11	TRBV30	TRBD1	TRBJ1-6	AWSRDRGPPLH
14	TRBV11-2	.	TRBJ2-2	ASSLVQGPNTGELF
16	TRBV21-1	.	TRBJ2-3	ASSKVPNYPRSMDTQY
12	TRBV5-5	.	TRBJ1-1	ASSWTERNTEAF
12	TRBV7-2	TRBD2	TRBJ2-1	ASRQRRGENEQF
14	TRBV9	.	TRBJ2-3	ASSPRLGVSTDTQY
14	TRBV6-5	TRBD1	TRBJ2-1	ASSYDPDRGKNEQF
13	TRBV6-6	TRBD2	TRBJ2-7	ASSRPGTSSYEQY
12	TRBV19	TRBD1	TRBJ2-3	ASSDRARTDTQY
12	TRBV12-5	.	TRBJ2-3	ASGLGTATDTQY
14	TRBV28	TRBD2	TRBJ2-7	ASSFHIAGPTYEQY
12	TRBV7-2	.	TRBJ1-5	ASSLTRDGQPQH
13	TRBV5-1	.	TRBJ2-5	ASSATDNRQETQY
15	TRBV5-1	.	TRBJ2-2	ASSYGQNQLNTGELF